Listed below are T cell receptor beta chains from one sample, sequenced in a study of siplizumab effects on memory and regulatory T cells. Clones were read by immunoSEQ multiplex PCR, and TCRdb kept only the in-frame ones, dropping some. The sample includes roughly 120,000 clones, around 94% of them seen just once. The sequenced sample was non-Treg CD4+ T cells sorted from blood. The receptor set was obtained from a human donor in good health. CDR3s include the opening cysteine and the closing phenylalanine or tryptophan. Each record gives: J gene, V gene, D gene, clone size, CDR3 protein, CDR3 DNA. A D gene is named only where the DNA matches it firmly. Size is stated for part of the rows, as once, few or many counts, or as a class when the clone is expanded.

j_gene: TRBJ1-2
v_gene: TRBV5-6
d_gene: TRBD1
abundance: -
CDR3aa: CASRGQEFGGYTF
CDR3nt: TGTGCCAGCAGGGGACAGGAATTTGGTGGCTACACCTTC

j_gene: TRBJ2-1
v_gene: TRBV10-1
d_gene: TRBD2
abundance: few
CDR3aa: CASSVSGTSGMGEQFF
CDR3nt: TGCGCCAGCAGTGTGTCCGGGACTAGCGGGATGGGTGAGCAGTTCTTC

j_gene: TRBJ2-3
v_gene: TRBV5-1
d_gene: TRBD2
abundance: -
CDR3aa: CASSSGAGGPSTDTQYF
CDR3nt: TGCGCCAGCAGCTCCGGGGCGGGAGGCCCCAGCACAGATACGCAGTATTTT

j_gene: TRBJ2-3
v_gene: TRBV9
d_gene: TRBD1
abundance: once
CDR3aa: CASSVDRDRGTDTQYF
CDR3nt: TGTGCCAGCAGCGTCGACCGGGACAGGGGCACAGATACGCAGTATTTT

j_gene: TRBJ1-2
v_gene: TRBV2
d_gene: TRBD1
abundance: -
CDR3aa: CASSKDRGLNYGYTF
CDR3nt: TGTGCCAGCAGCAAAGACAGGGGACTTAACTATGGCTACACCTTC

j_gene: TRBJ1-1
v_gene: TRBV5-1
d_gene: -
abundance: -
CDR3aa: CASSFDGGHYEAFF
CDR3nt: TGCGCCAGCAGCTTTGATGGGGGACACTATGAAGCTTTCTTT

j_gene: TRBJ2-1
v_gene: TRBV2
d_gene: -
abundance: -
CDR3aa: CASRRTESSYNEQFF
CDR3nt: TGTGCCAGCAGGAGGACTGAAAGCTCCTACAATGAGCAGTTCTTC

j_gene: TRBJ1-2
v_gene: TRBV6-5
d_gene: TRBD1
abundance: -
CDR3aa: CASSLQGAPHGYTF
CDR3nt: TGTGCCAGCAGTTTGCAGGGGGCGCCCCATGGCTACACCTTC

j_gene: TRBJ1-5
v_gene: TRBV7-8
d_gene: -
abundance: -
CDR3aa: CASSWRRGQPQHF
CDR3nt: TGTGCCAGCAGCTGGAGGAGGGGTCAGCCCCAGCATTTT

j_gene: TRBJ1-2
v_gene: TRBV30
d_gene: TRBD1
abundance: -
CDR3aa: CAWSVQGADYGYTF
CDR3nt: TGTGCCTGGAGTGTGCAGGGGGCGGACTATGGCTACACCTTC

j_gene: TRBJ2-7
v_gene: TRBV27
d_gene: -
abundance: once
CDR3aa: CASSRTGTRNHEQYF
CDR3nt: TGTGCCAGCAGCCGTACCGGGACACGGAATCACGAGCAGTACTTC

j_gene: TRBJ1-1
v_gene: TRBV2
d_gene: -
abundance: -
CDR3aa: CASHGPVNTEAFF
CDR3nt: TGTGCCAGCCATGGCCCCGTGAACACTGAAGCTTTCTTT

j_gene: TRBJ1-1
v_gene: TRBV5-1
d_gene: -
abundance: -
CDR3aa: CASHLDPMNTEAFF
CDR3nt: TGCGCCAGCCACCTGGATCCCATGAACACTGAAGCTTTCTTT

j_gene: TRBJ2-3
v_gene: TRBV6-1
d_gene: -
abundance: -
CDR3aa: CASSDLDSTDTQYF
CDR3nt: TGTGCCAGCAGTGACCTCGACAGCACAGATACGCAGTATTTT

j_gene: TRBJ1-5
v_gene: TRBV27
d_gene: -
abundance: -
CDR3aa: CASSLGRSGEQPQHF
CDR3nt: TGTGCCAGCAGCCTCGGACGTTCAGGGGAACAGCCCCAGCATTTT